Listed below are T cell receptor beta chains from one sample, sequenced in a study of Ad26.COV2.S vaccination and SARS-CoV-2 variants. Clones were read by immunoSEQ multiplex PCR, and TCRdb kept only the in-frame ones, dropping some. Among hundreds of thousands of clones listed, approximately 86% were seen once. The source was peripheral blood, collected in a trial of Ad26.COV2.S vaccine versus placebo. The receptor set was obtained from a person aged 18-60 years who received the Ad26.COV2.S COVID-19 vaccine or a placebo. Each CDR3 is given with its conserved first and last residue. A D gene is named only where the DNA matches it firmly. The listing skips clone size in some rows; elsewhere it reads once, few, many or a size class.

>TRBV7-9|14|-|TRBJ2-7|-
CASSRWDLGYEQYF
TGTGCCAGCAGCAGGTGGGACCTTGGCTACGAGCAGTACTTC
>TRBV19|16|-|TRBJ1-4|-
CASIPSGRTGDEKLFF
TGTGCCAGTATCCCATCAGGACGTACGGGGGATGAAAAACTGTTTTTT
>TRBV9|17|-|TRBJ2-1|-
CASSEPTEPYSYNEQFF
TGTGCCAGCAGCGAGCCGACTGAACCATACTCCTACAATGAGCAGTTCTTC
>TRBV6-5|13|-|TRBJ1-4|-
CASRTVGDEKLFF
TGTGCCAGCAGGACGGTGGGGGATGAAAAACTGTTTTTT
>TRBV11-2|13|-|TRBJ1-5|-
CASSSSTNQPQHF
TGTGCCAGCAGCTCTTCGACCAATCAGCCCCAGCATTTT
>TRBV29-1|14|TRBD1|TRBJ2-3|-
CSVASGTGTDTQYF
TGCAGCGTTGCATCTGGGACAGGCACAGATACGCAGTATTTT
>TRBV28|15|-|TRBJ1-6|-
CASSHLDSRNSPLHF
TGTGCCAGCAGTCATCTGGACAGCCGAAATTCACCCCTCCACTTT
>TRBV2|18|-|TRBJ1-1|-
CASSEARLSVSGDTEAFF
TGTGCCAGCAGTGAAGCACGTCTGTCGGTTTCCGGGGACACTGAAGCTTTCTTT
>TRBV12-3/TRBV12-4|11|-|TRBJ2-1|-
CASSSLLGQFF
TGTGCCAGCAGTTCACTCCTAGGGCAGTTCTTC
>TRBV4-3|14|-|TRBJ1-6|-
CASSQDGRNSPLHF
TGCGCCAGCAGCCAAGATGGTCGTAATTCACCCCTCCACTTT
>TRBV7-9|15|TRBD1|TRBJ1-1|-
CASSPGQGWTTEAFF
TGTGCCAGCAGCCCCGGACAGGGTTGGACCACTGAAGCTTTCTTT
>TRBV7-8|15|-|TRBJ1-6|-
CASSLDRGMNSPLHF
TGTGCCAGCAGCTTAGATCGGGGTATGAATTCACCCCTCCACTTT
>TRBV5-5|14|TRBD1|TRBJ2-7|-
CASSPRQGANEQYF
TGTGCCAGCAGCCCTAGACAGGGGGCCAACGAGCAGTACTTC
>TRBV10-3|15|-|TRBJ2-7|-
CAIRALGTLWGEQYF
TGTGCCATCAGGGCCTTGGGAACCCTATGGGGGGAGCAGTACTTC
>TRBV7-6|13|-|TRBJ2-7|few
CASSLGASYEQYF
TGTGCCAGCAGCCTCGGGGCCTCCTACGAGCAGTACTTC
>TRBV19|14|-|TRBJ1-4|-
CASSSGASNEKLFF
TGTGCCAGTAGTTCCGGGGCGTCAAATGAAAAACTGTTTTTT
>TRBV9|11|-|TRBJ1-5|few
CASGRDQPQHF
TGTGCCAGCGGCAGGGATCAGCCCCAGCATTTT
>TRBV12-3/TRBV12-4|13|-|TRBJ2-7|-
CASSPPNSYEQYF
TGTGCCAGCAGCCCCCCCAACTCCTACGAGCAGTACTTC
>TRBV2|15|-|TRBJ2-5|few
CASRVLGGVQETQYF
TGTGCCAGCAGGGTGCTAGGAGGGGTCCAAGAGACCCAGTACTTC
>TRBV18|13|-|TRBJ2-1|-
CASSPSQYNEQFF
TGTGCCAGCTCACCATCACAGTACAATGAGCAGTTCTTC
>TRBV4-1|16|-|TRBJ2-7|-
CASSDLGGRVSVEQYF
TGCGCCAGCAGCGATCTCGGGGGGCGCGTGTCGGTCGAGCAGTACTTC
>TRBV4-1|15|-|TRBJ2-5|-
CASSQERATKETQYF
TGCGCCAGCAGCCAAGAAAGAGCGACCAAAGAGACCCAGTACTTC
>TRBV30|15|-|TRBJ2-3|-
CAWSVRASSTDTQYF
TGTGCCTGGAGTGTACGAGCTTCTAGCACAGATACGCAGTATTTT
>TRBV7-8|14|-|TRBJ1-6|-
CASSLSPANSPLHF
TGTGCCAGCAGCTTAAGCCCAGCGAATTCACCCCTCCACTTT
>TRBV28|15|TRBD2|TRBJ2-7|-
CASSHSGASSYEQYF
TGTGCCAGCAGTCATAGCGGGGCTTCTTCCTACGAGCAGTACTTC
>TRBV4-1|15|-|TRBJ2-3|-
CASSQRGLGSDTQYF
TGCGCCAGCAGCCAACGGGGACTGGGCTCAGATACGCAGTATTTT
>TRBV28|15|-|TRBJ2-1|-
CASSLVLGAHNEQFF
TGTGCCAGCAGCCTCGTCCTAGGGGCGCACAATGAGCAGTTCTTC
>TRBV5-8|16|-|TRBJ2-7|once
CASRRYPTGTIYEQYF
TGTGCCAGCAGACGTTACCCGACAGGTACAATCTACGAGCAGTACTTC